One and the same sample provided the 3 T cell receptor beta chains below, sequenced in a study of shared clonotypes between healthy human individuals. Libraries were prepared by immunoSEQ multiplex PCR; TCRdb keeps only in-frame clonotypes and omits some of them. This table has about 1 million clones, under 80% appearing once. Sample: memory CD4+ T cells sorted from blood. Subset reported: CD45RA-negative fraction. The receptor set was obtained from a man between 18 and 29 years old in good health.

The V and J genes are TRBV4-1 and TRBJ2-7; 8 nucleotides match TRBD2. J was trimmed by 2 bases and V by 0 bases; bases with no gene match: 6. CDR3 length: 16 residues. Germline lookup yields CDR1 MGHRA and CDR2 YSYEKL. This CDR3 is CASSQDPGGVAYEQYF. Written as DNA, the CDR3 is TGCGCCAGCAGCCAAGACCCGGGGGGGGTCGCCTACGAGCAGTACTTC.

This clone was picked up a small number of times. CDR3 loop: CASSPLTGAATDTQYF. The CDR3 bases are TGTGCCAGCTCCCCCCTGACGGGGGCCGCCACAGATACGCAGTATTTT. V usage is TRBV5-6 and J usage is TRBJ2-3, with D perhaps given as TRBD1 or TRBD2 (6 bases each). The V end was cut by 7 bases, the J end by 2 bases, with 20 bases between. Per the germline V gene, CDR1 is SGHDT and CDR2 is YYEEEE. The length of the CDR3 is 16 residues.

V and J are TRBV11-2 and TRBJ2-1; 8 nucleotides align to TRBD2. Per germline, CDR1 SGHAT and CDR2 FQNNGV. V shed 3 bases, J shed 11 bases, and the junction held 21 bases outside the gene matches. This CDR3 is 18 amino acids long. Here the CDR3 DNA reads TGTGCCAGCAGCTTGACGGGGGCGGCCGGGACTAGGGTGGGGAAGCAGTTCTTC. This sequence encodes CASSLTGAAGTRVGKQFF.